Below are 14 T cell receptor beta chains sequenced from a single sample in a study of T cell changes during pregnancy in multiple sclerosis. Assay used: immunoSEQ multiplex PCR; TCRdb lists only in-frame clones, some missing. The table includes tens of thousands of clones, around 92% detected once. The starting material was peripheral blood, obtained in the third trimester of pregnancy. These receptors were collected from a female donor with multiple sclerosis, enrolled in a pregnancy study.

This chain uses TRBV7-3 with TRBJ2-6; no definite D call. This CDR3 is 15 amino acids long. V dropped 2 bases and J dropped 0 bases, with 5 bases sitting between them. Germline lookup yields CDR1 SGHTA and CDR2 FQGTGA. For the CDR3, the DNA is TGTGCCAGCAGCTTACAGGCCTCTGGGGCCAACGTCCTGACTTTC. This sequence encodes CASSLQASGANVLTF.

The V and J genes are TRBV5-1 and TRBJ2-3; 16 bases map to TRBD2. The CDR3 runs to 19 residues. Unmatched junction bases numbered 9, after V lost 5 bases and J lost 0 bases. CDR1 is SGHRS, CDR2 YFSETQ, per germline. Here the CDR3 reads CASSWTGTSGRGSTDTQYF. DNA of the CDR3: TGCGCCAGCAGTTGGACCGGGACTAGCGGGAGGGGTAGCACAGATACGCAGTATTTT.

The chain is built from TRBV30 and TRBJ1-2; possibly TRBD1 for D (5 bases). The CDR3 sequence is 13 residues long. Germline V gives CDR1 GTSNPN, CDR2 SVGIG (reference sequence). Trimming removed 1 base from V and 5 bases from J, with 11 bases in between. The chain's CDR3 is CAWSGQYPYGYTF. CDR3 sequence (DNA): TGTGCCTGGAGTGGACAGTACCCTTATGGCTACACCTTC.

This chain connects TRBV5-4 to TRBJ2-3; TRBD2 matches at 12 bases. The germline V gene has CDR1 SGHNT and CDR2 YYREEE (reference sequence). J was trimmed by 4 bases and V by 5 bases; bases with no gene match: 5. The CDR3 contains 15 residues. The CDR3 loop is CASSELAGGADTQYF. CDR3 nucleotides: TGTGCCAGCAGTGAGCTAGCGGGGGGGGCAGATACGCAGTATTTT.

The gene calls are TRBV6-5 and TRBJ2-5, with TRBD1 matching over 7 bases. The CDR3 totals 14 residues. Germline values: CDR1 MNHEY, CDR2 SVGAGI. Unmatched junction bases numbered 8, after V lost 6 bases and J lost 4 bases. The chain's CDR3 is CASSSDRIRETQYF. The CDR3 nucleotides read TGTGCCAGCAGCTCGGACAGGATCAGAGAGACCCAGTACTTC.

This rearrangement joins TRBV19 to TRBJ1-1; D might be TRBD1 (5 bases). This CDR3 region has 16 residues. Trimming stripped 7 bases from V and 1 base from J, with 19 bases between. Per the germline V gene, CDR1 is LNHDA and CDR2 is SQIVND (reference sequence). CDR3 sequence: CASKAGYGGPNTEAFF. In nucleotides, the CDR3 is TGTGCCAGTAAAGCCGGGTACGGGGGTCCGAACACTGAAGCTTTCTTT.

The chain is built from TRBV19 and TRBJ1-4; 7 positions agree with TRBD1. The junction had 5 bases not matched to a gene; V was cut back by 2 bases and J by 5 bases. Germline values: CDR1 LNHDA, CDR2 SQIVND (reference sequence). CDR3 length: 15 residues. DNA for the CDR3: TGTGCCAGTAGTATACCCACCAGGGGGAATGAAAAACTGTTTTTT. It codes for CASSIPTRGNEKLFF.

The rearrangement joins TRBV6-5 to TRBJ2-7, with TRBD1 as a possible D gene (5 bases). Trimming cost V 0 bases and J 2 bases, with 5 bases left between them. There are 13 residues in the CDR3. The V gene's germline CDR1 is MNHEY and CDR2 SVGAGI. CDR3 coding DNA: TGTGCCAGCAGTTACTCGGACACCTACGAGCAGTACTTC. This gives the protein CASSYSDTYEQYF.

The chain uses TRBV7-9 and TRBJ2-1; the match to TRBD1 covers 8 bases. Trimming cost V 5 bases and J 5 bases; bases outside gene matches: 8. Germline V gives CDR1 SEHNR, CDR2 FQNEAQ (reference sequence). This CDR3 is built from 15 residues. CDR3 protein: CASSPRQGAHNEQFF. Written as DNA, the CDR3 is TGTGCCAGCAGCCCACGCCAGGGGGCCCACAATGAGCAGTTCTTC.

V and J are TRBV18 and TRBJ1-1; maybe TRBD1 (6 bases). The CDR3 contains 13 residues. V dropped 2 bases and J dropped 3 bases, with 7 bases sitting between them. Germline lookup yields CDR1 KGHSH and CDR2 LQKENI. DNA of the CDR3: TGTGCCAGCTCACCAAAGGGGGACACTGAAGCTTTCTTT. It specifies CASSPKGDTEAFF.

This clone appeared a single time. The rearrangement links TRBV6-5 to TRBJ2-7, with 10 bases fitting TRBD2. Unmatched junction bases numbered 5, after V lost 6 bases and J lost 3 bases. The CDR3 is 14 amino acids. The germline gives CDR1 MNHEY, CDR2 SVGAGI. CDR3 sequence (DNA): TGTGCCAGCAGCCCGGGACTAGCGATCTACGAGCAGTACTTC. Protein sequence: CASSPGLAIYEQYF.

This sequence joins TRBV9 and TRBJ2-1, with 7 nucleotides matching TRBD2. The CDR3 totals 15 residues. The V gene end was trimmed by 0 bases and the J gene end by 6 bases; junction bases not matched to a gene: 6. Germline CDR1 SGDLS, CDR2 YYNGEE. The CDR3 nucleotides are TGTGCCAGCAGCGTAGGGGAGGGCCCTAGCAATGAGCAGTTCTTC. Amino acids: CASSVGEGPSNEQFF.

The rearrangement uses TRBV7-2 and TRBJ2-7; possible D gene TRBD2, 8 bases. The CDR3 runs 16 residues. Trimming pared 1 base from V and 7 bases from J, leaving 20 bases between. CDR1 SGHTA and CDR2 FQGNSA come from the germline V gene. CDR3 residues: CASSLVSGGQGGEQYF. CDR3 nucleotides: TGTGCCAGCAGCTTAGTGTCGGGAGGGCAGGGGGGGGAGCAGTACTTC.

The rearrangement uses TRBV28 and TRBJ2-4, with 10 bases aligning to TRBD2. Germline V gene lookup returns CDR1 MDHEN and CDR2 SYDVKM. This CDR3 is 17 amino acids long. V was clipped by 4 bases and J by 0 bases; unmatched bases: 6. Here the CDR3 DNA reads TGTGCCAGCAGTTCCCCGGGGACTAGCGAAGCCAAAAACATTCAGTACTTC. Translation: CASSSPGTSEAKNIQYF.